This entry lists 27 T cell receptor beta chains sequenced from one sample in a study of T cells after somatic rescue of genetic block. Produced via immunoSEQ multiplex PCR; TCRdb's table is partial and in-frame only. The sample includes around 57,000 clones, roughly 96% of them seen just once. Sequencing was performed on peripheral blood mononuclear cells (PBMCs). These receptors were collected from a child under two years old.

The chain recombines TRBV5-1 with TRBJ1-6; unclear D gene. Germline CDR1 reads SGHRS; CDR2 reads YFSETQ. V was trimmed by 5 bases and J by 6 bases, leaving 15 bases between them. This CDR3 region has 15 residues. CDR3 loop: CASRAWYQINSPLHF. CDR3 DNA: TGCGCCAGCAGAGCTTGGTACCAGATTAATTCACCCCTCCACTTT.

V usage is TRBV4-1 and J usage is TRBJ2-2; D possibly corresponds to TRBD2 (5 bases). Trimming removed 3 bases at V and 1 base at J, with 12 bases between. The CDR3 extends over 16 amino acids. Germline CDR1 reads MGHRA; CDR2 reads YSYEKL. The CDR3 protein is CASSQVSGRNTGELFF. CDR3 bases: TGCGCCAGCAGCCAGGTCTCGGGGAGGAACACCGGGGAGCTGTTTTTT.

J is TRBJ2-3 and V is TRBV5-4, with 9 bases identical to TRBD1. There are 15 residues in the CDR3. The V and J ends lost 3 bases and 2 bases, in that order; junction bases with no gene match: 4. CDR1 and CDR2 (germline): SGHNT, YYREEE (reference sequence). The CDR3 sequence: CASSSGTGITDTQYF. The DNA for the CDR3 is TGTGCCAGCAGCTCCGGGACAGGGATCACAGATACGCAGTATTTT.

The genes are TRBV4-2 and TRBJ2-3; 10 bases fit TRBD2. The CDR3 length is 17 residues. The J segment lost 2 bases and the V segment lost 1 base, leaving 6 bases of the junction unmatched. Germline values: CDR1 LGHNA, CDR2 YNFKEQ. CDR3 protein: CASSQGLAGVSTDTQYF. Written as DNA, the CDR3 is TGTGCCAGCAGCCAAGGGCTAGCGGGAGTATCCACAGATACGCAGTATTTT.

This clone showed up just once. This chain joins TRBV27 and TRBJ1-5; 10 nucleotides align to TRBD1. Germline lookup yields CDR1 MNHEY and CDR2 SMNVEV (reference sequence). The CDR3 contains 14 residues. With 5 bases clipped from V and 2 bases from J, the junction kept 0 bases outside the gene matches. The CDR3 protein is CASSDRGRNQPQHF. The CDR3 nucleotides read TGTGCCAGCAGTGACAGGGGGCGCAATCAGCCCCAGCATTTT.

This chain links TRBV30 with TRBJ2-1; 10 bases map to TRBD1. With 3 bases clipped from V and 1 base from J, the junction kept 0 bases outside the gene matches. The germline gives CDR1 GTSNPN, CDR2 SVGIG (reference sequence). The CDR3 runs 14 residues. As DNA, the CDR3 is TGTGCCTGGAGGGACAGGGGGTCCTACAATGAGCAGTTCTTC. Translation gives CAWRDRGSYNEQFF.

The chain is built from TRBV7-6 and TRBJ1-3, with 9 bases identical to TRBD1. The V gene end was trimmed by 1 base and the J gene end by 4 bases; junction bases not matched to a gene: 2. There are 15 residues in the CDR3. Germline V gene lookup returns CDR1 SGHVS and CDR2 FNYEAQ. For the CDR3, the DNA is TGTGCCAGCAGCTTAGGGGACAGGGCCGGAAACACCATATATTTT. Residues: CASSLGDRAGNTIYF.

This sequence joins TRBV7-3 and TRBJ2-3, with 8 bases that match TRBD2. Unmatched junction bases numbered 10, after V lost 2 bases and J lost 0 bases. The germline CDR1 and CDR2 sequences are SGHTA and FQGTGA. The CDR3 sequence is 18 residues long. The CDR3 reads CASSLGARTSFSTDTQYF. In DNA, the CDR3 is TGTGCCAGCAGCTTAGGCGCCCGGACTAGCTTCAGCACAGATACGCAGTATTTT.

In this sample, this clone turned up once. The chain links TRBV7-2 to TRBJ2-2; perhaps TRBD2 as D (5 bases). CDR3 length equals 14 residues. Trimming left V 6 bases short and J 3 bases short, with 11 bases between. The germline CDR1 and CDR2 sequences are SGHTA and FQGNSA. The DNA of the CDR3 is TGTGCCAGCAGTTACGGGATTTACACCGGGGAGCTGTTTTTT. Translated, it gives CASSYGIYTGELFF. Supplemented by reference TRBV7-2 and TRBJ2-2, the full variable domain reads GAGVSQSPSNKVTEKGKDVELRCDPISGHTALYWYRQSLGQGLEFLIYFQGNSAPDKSGLPSDRFSAERTGGSVSTLTIQRTQQEDSAVYLCASSYGIYTGELFFGEGSRLTVL.

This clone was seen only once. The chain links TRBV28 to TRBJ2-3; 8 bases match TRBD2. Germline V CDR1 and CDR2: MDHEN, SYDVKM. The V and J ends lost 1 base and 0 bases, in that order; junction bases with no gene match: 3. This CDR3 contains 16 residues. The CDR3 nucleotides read TGTGCCAGCAGTTTATTCGCTAGCGGGAGCACAGATACGCAGTATTTT. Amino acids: CASSLFASGSTDTQYF.

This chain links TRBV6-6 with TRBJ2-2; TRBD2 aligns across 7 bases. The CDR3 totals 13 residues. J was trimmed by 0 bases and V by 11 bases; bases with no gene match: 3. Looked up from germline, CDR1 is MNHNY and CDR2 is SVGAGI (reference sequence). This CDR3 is CAGGLANTGELFF. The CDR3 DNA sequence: TGTGCCGGAGGACTAGCGAACACCGGGGAGCTGTTTTTT.

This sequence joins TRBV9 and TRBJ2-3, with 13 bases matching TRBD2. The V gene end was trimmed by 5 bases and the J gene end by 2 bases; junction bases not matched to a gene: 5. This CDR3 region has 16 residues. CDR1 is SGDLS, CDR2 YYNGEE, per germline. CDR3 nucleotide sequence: TGTGCCAGCAGTGCAACTAGCGGGAGGGCCACAGATACGCAGTATTTT. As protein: CASSATSGRATDTQYF.

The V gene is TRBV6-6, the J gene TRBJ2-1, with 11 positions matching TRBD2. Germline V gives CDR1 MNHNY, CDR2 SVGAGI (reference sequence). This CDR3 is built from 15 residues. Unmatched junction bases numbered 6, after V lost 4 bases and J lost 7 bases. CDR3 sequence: CASSLLAGGGNEQFF. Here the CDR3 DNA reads TGTGCCAGCAGTTTGCTAGCGGGGGGAGGGAATGAGCAGTTCTTC.

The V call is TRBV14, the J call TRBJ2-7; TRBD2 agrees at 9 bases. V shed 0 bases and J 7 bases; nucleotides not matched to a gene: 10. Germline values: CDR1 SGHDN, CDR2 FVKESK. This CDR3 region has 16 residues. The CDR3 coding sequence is TGTGCCAGCAGCCAAGATAGGGCTAGCGGGACGGGGGAGCAGTACTTC. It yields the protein CASSQDRASGTGEQYF.

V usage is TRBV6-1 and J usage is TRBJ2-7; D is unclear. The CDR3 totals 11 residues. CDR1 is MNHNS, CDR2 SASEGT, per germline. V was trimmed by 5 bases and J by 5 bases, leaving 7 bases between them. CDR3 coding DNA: TGTGCCAGCAGTTACGGGCACGAGCAGTACTTC. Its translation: CASSYGHEQYF.

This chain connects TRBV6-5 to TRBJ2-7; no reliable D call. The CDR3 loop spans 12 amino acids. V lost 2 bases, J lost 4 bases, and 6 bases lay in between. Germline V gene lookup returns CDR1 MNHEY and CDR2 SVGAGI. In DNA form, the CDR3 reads TGTGCCAGCAGTTACCTCGTGTACGAGCAGTACTTC. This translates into CASSYLVYEQYF.

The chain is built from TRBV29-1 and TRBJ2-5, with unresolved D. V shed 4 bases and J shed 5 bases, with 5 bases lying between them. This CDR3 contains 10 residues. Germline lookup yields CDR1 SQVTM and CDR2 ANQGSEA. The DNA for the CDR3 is TGCAGCGTTGTTGTCGAGACCCAGTACTTC. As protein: CSVVVETQYF.

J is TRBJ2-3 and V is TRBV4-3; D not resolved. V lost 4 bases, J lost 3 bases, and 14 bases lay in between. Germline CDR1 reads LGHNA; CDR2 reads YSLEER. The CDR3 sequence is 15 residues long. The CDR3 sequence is CASSPLFRGTDTQYF. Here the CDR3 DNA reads TGCGCCAGCAGCCCCCTTTTCCGCGGTACAGATACGCAGTATTTT.

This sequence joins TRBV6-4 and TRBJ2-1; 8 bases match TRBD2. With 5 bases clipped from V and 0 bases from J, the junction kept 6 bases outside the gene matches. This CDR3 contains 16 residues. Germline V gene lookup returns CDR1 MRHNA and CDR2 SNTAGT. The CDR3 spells CASSLSGKSSYNEQFF. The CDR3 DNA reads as TGTGCCAGCAGTCTTAGCGGGAAGAGCTCCTACAATGAGCAGTTCTTC.

The CDR3 nucleotides are TGTGCCAGCAGCTTAGATTTAACAGGGGGCGGCTATGGCTACACCTTC. Translation: CASSLDLTGGGYGYTF. The chain combines TRBV7-2 with TRBJ1-2; 9 bases map to TRBD1. V lost 1 base, J lost 4 bases, and 7 bases stayed unmatched. The germline gives CDR1 SGHTA, CDR2 FQGNSA. The CDR3 has 16 amino acids. Full variable domain (remainder filled in from reference TRBV7-2 and TRBJ1-2): GAGVSQSPSNKVTEKGKDVELRCDPISGHTALYWYRQSLGQGLEFLIYFQGNSAPDKSGLPSDRFSAERTGGSVSTLTIQRTQQEDSAVYLCASSLDLTGGGYGYTFGSGTRLTVV.

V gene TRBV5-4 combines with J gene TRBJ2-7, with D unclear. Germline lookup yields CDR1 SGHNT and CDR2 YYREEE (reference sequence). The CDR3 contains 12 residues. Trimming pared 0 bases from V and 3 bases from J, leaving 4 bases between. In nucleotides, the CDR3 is TGTGCCAGCAGCTTGGGGGGCTACGAGCAGTACTTC. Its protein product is CASSLGGYEQYF.

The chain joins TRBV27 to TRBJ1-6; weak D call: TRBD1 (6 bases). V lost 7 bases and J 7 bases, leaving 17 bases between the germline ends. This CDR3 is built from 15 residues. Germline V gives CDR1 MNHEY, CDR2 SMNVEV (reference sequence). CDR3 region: CASTRSGTPNSPLHF. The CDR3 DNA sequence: TGTGCCAGCACCCGATCCGGGACACCCAATTCACCCCTCCACTTT.

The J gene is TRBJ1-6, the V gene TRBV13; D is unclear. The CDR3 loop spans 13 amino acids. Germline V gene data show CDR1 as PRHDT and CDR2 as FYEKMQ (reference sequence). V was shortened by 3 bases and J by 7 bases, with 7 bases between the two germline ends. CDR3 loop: CASSFRENSPLHF. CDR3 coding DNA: TGTGCCAGCAGCTTTCGGGAAAATTCACCCCTCCACTTT.

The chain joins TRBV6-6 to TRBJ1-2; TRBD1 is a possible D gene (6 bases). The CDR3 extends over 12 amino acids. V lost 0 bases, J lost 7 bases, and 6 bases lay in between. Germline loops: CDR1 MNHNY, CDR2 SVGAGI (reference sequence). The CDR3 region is CASSYSTGGYTF. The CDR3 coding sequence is TGTGCCAGCAGTTACTCGACAGGTGGCTACACCTTC.

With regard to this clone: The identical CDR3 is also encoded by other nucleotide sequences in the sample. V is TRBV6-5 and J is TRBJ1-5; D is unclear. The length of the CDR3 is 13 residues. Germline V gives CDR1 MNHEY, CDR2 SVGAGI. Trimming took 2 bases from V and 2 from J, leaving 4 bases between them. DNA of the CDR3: TGTGCCAGCAGTTACAGGGGCAATCAGCCCCAGCATTTT. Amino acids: CASSYRGNQPQHF.

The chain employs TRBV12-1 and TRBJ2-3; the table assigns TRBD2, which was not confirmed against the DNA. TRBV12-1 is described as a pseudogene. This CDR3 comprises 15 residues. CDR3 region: CASSSYSGSTDTQYF. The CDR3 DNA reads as TGTGCCAGCAGCTCCTATAGCGGGAGCACAGATACGCAGTATTTT.

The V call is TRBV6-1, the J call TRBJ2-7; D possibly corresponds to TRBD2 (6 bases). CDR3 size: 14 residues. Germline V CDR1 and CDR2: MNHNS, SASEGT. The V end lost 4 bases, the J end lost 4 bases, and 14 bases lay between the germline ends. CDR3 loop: CASSGDSPTYEQYF. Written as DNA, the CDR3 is TGTGCCAGCAGTGGGGACTCCCCCACATACGAGCAGTACTTC.